The sequence of this TCR beta chain was determined in a study of T cells after yellow fever vaccination. From germline, CDR1 is SEHNR and CDR2 FQNEAQ (reference sequence). V was pared by 7 bases and J by 1 base, with 15 bases between. The length of the CDR3 is 15 residues. This clonotype appeared a few times. Antigen unknown. Findings and limits, study-wide: After the booster, approximately 96% of CD4 and about nine tenths of CD8 primary-response clones were re-detected.

As TCR cDNA was made by 5'RACE template switching, a universal primer site and UMIs were added. TCRdb independently ran MiXCR on the 5' RACE reads; one entry per CDR3 protein. The sample lists 510,000 or so distinct CDR3 sequences; 15% to 20% were seen once. The origin of this receptor is a man aged 30-40 years who received the YFV17D yellow fever vaccine. The sample was PBMCs, taken 15 days after the yellow fever booster vaccination. The V and J genes are TRBV7-9 and TRBJ2-3, with no clear D. CDR3 coding DNA: TGTGCCAGCAAAAGGAGTGAGAGTGGCACAGATACGCAGTATTTT. Its protein is CASKRSESGTDTQYF.